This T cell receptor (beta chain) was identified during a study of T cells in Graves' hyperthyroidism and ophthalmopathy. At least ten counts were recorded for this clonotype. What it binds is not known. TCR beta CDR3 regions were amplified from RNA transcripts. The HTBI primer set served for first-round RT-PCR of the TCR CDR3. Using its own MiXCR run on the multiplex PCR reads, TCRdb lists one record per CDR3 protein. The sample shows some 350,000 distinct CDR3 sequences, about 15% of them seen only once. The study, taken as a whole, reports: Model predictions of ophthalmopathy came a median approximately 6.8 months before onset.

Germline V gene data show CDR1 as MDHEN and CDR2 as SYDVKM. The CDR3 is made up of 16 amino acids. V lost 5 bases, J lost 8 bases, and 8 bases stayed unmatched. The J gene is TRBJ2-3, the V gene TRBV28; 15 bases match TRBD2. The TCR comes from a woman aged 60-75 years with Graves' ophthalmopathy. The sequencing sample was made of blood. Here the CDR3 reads CASSRPGLAGGGTQYF. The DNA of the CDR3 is TGTGCCAGCAGTCGACCGGGACTAGCGGGAGGCGGTACGCAGTATTTT.